The clone carrying this T cell receptor beta chain appeared many times. Its antigen is unidentified. The entry originates in a study of post-analysis software for immune sequencing data. Study summary: Several disease courses (relapsing-remitting, secondary progressive and progressive-relapsing) of multiple sclerosis were included. General study findings and limits: When the samples were clustered directly with F measure, those that had been prepared in the same batch showed strong co-clustering. There were about 5 TRBV segments more frequent in patients than controls, and TRBV5-6, TRBV5-1 and TRBV20-1 were among them.

The CDR3 loop spans 15 amino acids. Germline V lookup: CDR1 SNHLY, CDR2 FYNNEI. Trimming cost V 4 bases and J 2 bases, with 13 bases left between them. The authors incorporated unique molecular identifiers into the TCR beta cDNA libraries. Out of about 0.9 to 11 million T cells, about 500,000 cDNA molecules were generated. TCRdb re-called the PCR reads with MiXCR, one entry per CDR3 protein. Here the sample spans about 200,000 distinct CDR3 sequences, roughly 30% being singletons. The rearrangement uses TRBV2 and TRBJ2-3; D uncertain. The TCR sequence derives from a girl aged 2-17 years with multiple sclerosis. Sample: blood. The DNA of the CDR3 is TGTGCCAGCAGTGTCCGGCGGCTTAACACAGATACGCAGTATTTT. As protein: CASSVRRLNTDTQYF.